This T cell receptor (beta chain) was identified in a study of blood T cell repertoires in COVID-19. Study at large: Acute and convalescent COVID-19 specimens originated in the United States, Italy and Spain. Sample material is recorded as cDNA or gDNA derived from T cells, B-cell-depleted T cells, or PBMCs.

The CDR3 length is 14 residues. CDR1 and CDR2 (germline): SGDLS, YYNGEE. V lost 2 bases, J lost 4 bases, and 1 base stayed unmatched. In the study's own analysis: Reference gene primer amplification yielded estimated nucleated cell counts. Clones were read by immunoSEQ multiplex PCR, and TCRdb kept only the in-frame ones, dropping some. The DNA was the basis for D and trimming; V, J and clone size are from that table. The sample has over 200,000 clones, around 87% seen once. The chain links TRBV9 to TRBJ2-5; TRBD1 aligns across 11 bases. The sample taken for sequencing was peripheral blood. The receptor was isolated from a woman between 50 and 59 years old with acute or convalescent COVID-19. CDR3 amino acids: CASSVDRGPETQYF. DNA for the CDR3: TGTGCCAGCAGCGTGGACAGGGGGCCAGAGACCCAGTACTTC. Variable domain in full (rest from reference TRBV9 and TRBJ2-5): DSGVTQTPKHLITATGQRVTLRCSPRSGDLSVYWYQQSLDQGLQFLIQYYNGEERAKGNILERFSAQQFPDLHSELNLSSLELGDSALYFCASSVDRGPETQYFGPGTRLLVL.